This T cell receptor (beta chain) appears in the sequencing data of a study of blood T cell repertoires in COVID-19. Across the study: Samples came from the United States, Italy and Spain, spanning acute and convalescent COVID-19. Nucleic acid was either cDNA or gDNA, and it came from T cells, B-cell-depleted T cells, or PBMCs.

Authors' methods: From reference gene primer amplification, estimates of nucleated cell counts were derived. Data came from immunoSEQ multiplex PCR; TCRdb stores just in-frame clones and leaves some out. V, J and clone size reflect that table, while D and trimming were determined from the DNA. The sample shows fewer than 20,000 clones, around nine tenths of them seen only once. CDR3 length: 16 residues. Germline V gives CDR1 SGHVS, CDR2 FNYEAQ. V was trimmed by 0 bases and J by 4 bases, leaving 13 bases between them. This TCR was recovered from a man aged 55-75 years with active COVID-19. The V and J genes are TRBV7-6 and TRBJ2-1; D uncertain. Material: peripheral blood. The CDR3 loop is CASSLAGIGRYNEQFF. In DNA form, the CDR3 reads TGTGCCAGCAGCTTAGCGGGCATTGGCAGGTACAATGAGCAGTTCTTC.